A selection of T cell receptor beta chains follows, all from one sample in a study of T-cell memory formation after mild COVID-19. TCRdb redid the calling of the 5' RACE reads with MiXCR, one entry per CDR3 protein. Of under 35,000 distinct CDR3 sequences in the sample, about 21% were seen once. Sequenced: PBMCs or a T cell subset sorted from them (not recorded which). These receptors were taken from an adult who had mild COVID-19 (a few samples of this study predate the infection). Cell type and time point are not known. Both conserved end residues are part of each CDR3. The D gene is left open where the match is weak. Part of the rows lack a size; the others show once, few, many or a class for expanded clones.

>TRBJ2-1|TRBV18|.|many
TGTGCCAGCTCACCAGGGGTAATCGAGCAGTTCTTC
CASSPGVIEQFF
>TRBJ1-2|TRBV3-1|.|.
TGTGCCAGCAGCCAAATACCCCAGGGGTTCTATGGCTACACCTTC
CASSQIPQGFYGYTF
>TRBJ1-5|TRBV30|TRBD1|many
TGTGCCTGGTCCCCTCACTGGGACAGCTCGAGCAATCAGCCCCAGCATTTT
CAWSPHWDSSSNQPQHF
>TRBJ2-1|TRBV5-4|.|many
TGTGCCAGCAGCTTGGGACGAGGGAATGAGCAGTTCTTC
CASSLGRGNEQFF
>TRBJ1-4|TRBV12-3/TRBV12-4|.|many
TGTGCCAGCAGCCCCGGGGTGCGTGGTCCTAATGAAAAACTGTTTTTT
CASSPGVRGPNEKLFF
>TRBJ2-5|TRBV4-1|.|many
TGCGCCAGCAGCCCGCTAGTTGTGGAGACCCAGTACTTC
CASSPLVVETQYF
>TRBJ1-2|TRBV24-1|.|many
TGTGCCACCGGAGGAGGTAACTATGGCTACACCTTC
CATGGGNYGYTF
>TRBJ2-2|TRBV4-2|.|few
TGTGCCAGCAGCCACCAGGAACGACAAACCGGGGAGCTGTTTTTT
CASSHQERQTGELFF
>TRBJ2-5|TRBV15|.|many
TGTGCCACCAGCAGAGATCCACAGGCGCGGGAGACCCAGTACTTC
CATSRDPQARETQYF
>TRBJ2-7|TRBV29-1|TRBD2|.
TGCAGCGTTGTGTTAGCGGGTTTCTACGAGCAGTACTTC
CSVVLAGFYEQYF
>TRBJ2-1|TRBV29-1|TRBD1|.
TGCAGCGTTCTCGGACAGGGGGCATCTTCGGGTCAAGAGCAGTTCTTC
CSVLGQGASSGQEQFF
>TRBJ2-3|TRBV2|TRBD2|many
TGTGCCAGCAGAGCCAATCGTAATAGCGGGGGGACGACAGATACGCAGTATTTT
CASRANRNSGGTTDTQYF
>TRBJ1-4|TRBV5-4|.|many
TGTGCCAGCAGCTTGGGGCGAAGGGATGAAAAACTGTTTTTT
CASSLGRRDEKLFF